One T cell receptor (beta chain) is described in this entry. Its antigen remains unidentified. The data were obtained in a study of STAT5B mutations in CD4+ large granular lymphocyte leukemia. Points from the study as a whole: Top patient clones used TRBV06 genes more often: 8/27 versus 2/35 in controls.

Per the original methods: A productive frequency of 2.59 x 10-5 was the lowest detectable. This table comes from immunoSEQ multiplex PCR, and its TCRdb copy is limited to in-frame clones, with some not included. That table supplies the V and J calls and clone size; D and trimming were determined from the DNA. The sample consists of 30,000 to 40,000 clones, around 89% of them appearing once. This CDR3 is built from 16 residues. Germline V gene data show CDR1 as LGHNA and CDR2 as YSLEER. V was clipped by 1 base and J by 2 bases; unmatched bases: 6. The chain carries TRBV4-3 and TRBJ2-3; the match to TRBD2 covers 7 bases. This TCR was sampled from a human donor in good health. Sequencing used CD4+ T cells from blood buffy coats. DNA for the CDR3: TGCGCCAGCAGCCAAGTGGCGCGGGGGAACACAGATACGCAGTATTTT. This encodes CASSQVARGNTDTQYF.